Listed below are T cell receptor beta chains from one sample, sequenced in a study of cytomegalovirus exposure and HLA in healthy donors. Data came from immunoSEQ multiplex PCR; TCRdb stores just in-frame clones and leaves some out. The profile shows around 190,000 clones, over 60% of them singletons. Sample: PBMCs. These receptors all stem from a woman aged 40 to 55 in good health and CMV-seronegative. CDR3s include the opening cysteine and the closing phenylalanine or tryptophan. Fields, in order: J gene, V gene, D gene, clone size, CDR3 protein, CDR3 DNA. The D gene is left open where the match is weak. Size is stated for part of the rows, as once, few or many counts, or as a class when the clone is expanded.

>TRBJ2-1|TRBV9|TRBD2|-
CASSLTSGPDNEQFF
TGTGCCAGCAGCTTAACTAGCGGACCTGACAATGAGCAGTTCTTC
>TRBJ2-3|TRBV12-5|TRBD2|-
CASGLSLAGGTDTQYF
TGTGCTAGTGGTTTGAGCCTAGCGGGAGGGACAGATACGCAGTATTTT
>TRBJ1-2|TRBV7-2|-|-
CASSLGTVENYGYTF
TGTGCCAGCAGCTTAGGGACAGTGGAGAACTATGGCTACACCTTC
>TRBJ1-2|TRBV15|TRBD1|-
CATSRDMTGGHGYTF
TGTGCCACCAGCAGAGATATGACAGGGGGTCATGGCTACACCTTC
>TRBJ1-1|TRBV19|-|once
CASSGIGRMVTEAFF
TGTGCCAGTAGCGGCATTGGGAGGATGGTCACTGAAGCTTTCTTT
>TRBJ1-3|TRBV9|TRBD1|-
CASSADRVPGNTIYF
TGTGCCAGCAGCGCCGACAGGGTGCCTGGAAACACCATATATTTT
>TRBJ2-3|TRBV19|TRBD2|-
CASSIVRTSGRTTQYF
TGTGCCAGTAGTATAGTGCGGACTAGCGGGAGGACTACGCAGTATTTT
>TRBJ1-1|TRBV5-1|-|-
CASSLGLGQVNTEAFF
TGCGCCAGCAGCTTGGGCCTGGGGCAGGTGAACACTGAAGCTTTCTTT
>TRBJ1-3|TRBV5-5|-|few
CASSLLDSSGNTIYF
TGTGCCAGCAGCTTGTTGGACAGCTCAGGAAACACCATATATTTT
>TRBJ1-2|TRBV6-5|-|few
CASSYSGEGTYGYTF
TGTGCCAGCAGTTACTCAGGGGAGGGTACCTATGGCTACACCTTC
>TRBJ1-1|TRBV5-6|-|-
CASSLGQYRAFF
TGTGCCAGCAGCTTGGGACAGTATCGGGCTTTCTTT
>TRBJ2-1|TRBV15|-|-
CATSARGGTPNNEQFF
TGTGCCACCAGCGCGCGTGGCGGGACGCCAAACAATGAGCAGTTCTTC
>TRBJ2-1|TRBV25-1|TRBD2|few
CASSDPSSGSYNEQFF
TGTGCCAGCAGTGACCCTTCTAGCGGGAGTTACAATGAGCAGTTCTTC
>TRBJ2-3|TRBV19|TRBD2|few
CASSSGLAGHTDTQYF
TGTGCCAGTAGTAGTGGACTAGCGGGGCACACAGATACGCAGTATTTT
>TRBJ2-1|TRBV11-2|TRBD2|-
CASSLVLREIDEQFF
TGTGCCAGCAGCTTAGTTCTGCGGGAGATCGATGAGCAGTTCTTC
>TRBJ2-5|TRBV6-5|TRBD2|-
CASSELTSGETQYF
TGTGCCAGCAGCGAATTGACTAGCGGGGAGACCCAGTACTTC
>TRBJ2-7|TRBV5-1|TRBD2|-
CASSLGGLAGTPYEQYF
TGCGCCAGCAGCTTGGGGGGACTAGCGGGGACTCCCTACGAGCAGTACTTC
>TRBJ2-7|TRBV19|-|-
CASQSRGGYEQYF
TGTGCCAGCCAAAGTAGGGGGGGCTACGAGCAGTACTTC
>TRBJ1-1|TRBV9|-|few
CASSVGGVMGSQQAFF
TGTGCCAGCAGCGTAGGGGGAGTTATGGGGTCACAACAAGCTTTCTTT
>TRBJ2-1|TRBV5-1|-|-
CASSWGGQDNEQFF
TGCGCCAGCAGCTGGGGGGGACAGGACAATGAGCAGTTCTTC
>TRBJ1-1|TRBV27|TRBD1|-
CASSLTGIRGNTEAFF
TGTGCCAGCAGTTTGACAGGGATACGCGGGAACACTGAAGCTTTCTTT
>TRBJ2-1|TRBV7-8|-|few
CASSLGLNEQFF
TGTGCCAGCAGCTTAGGGCTCAATGAGCAGTTCTTC
>TRBJ2-1|TRBV2|TRBD1|-
CARRTGKYNEQFF
TGTGCCAGGAGGACAGGGAAATACAATGAGCAGTTCTTC
>TRBJ2-2|TRBV9|TRBD2|-
CASSATTSFTGELFF
TGTGCCAGCAGCGCTACGACTAGCTTCACCGGGGAGCTGTTTTTT
>TRBJ1-5|TRBV5-5|-|-
CASSLSGGLDQPQHF
TGTGCCAGCAGCTTGTCGGGAGGGTTGGATCAGCCCCAGCATTTT
>TRBJ2-7|TRBV11-2|-|-
CASSPTAYEQYF
TGTGCCAGCAGCCCGACAGCCTACGAGCAGTACTTC
>TRBJ1-3|TRBV6-4|TRBD1|-
CASRERDRGGNTIYF
TGTGCCAGCAGGGAGAGGGACAGGGGAGGAAACACCATATATTTT
>TRBJ2-1|TRBV7-2|TRBD2|-
CASSWTTGTSGTGVQFF
TGTGCCAGCAGCTGGACGACCGGGACTAGCGGGACGGGTGTGCAGTTCTTC
>TRBJ1-2|TRBV15|-|once
CATSREPGRFYYGYTF
TGTGCCACCAGCAGAGAACCGGGGAGGTTTTACTATGGCTACACCTTC
>TRBJ2-1|TRBV19|TRBD1|-
CASSQPGQGAKNEQFF
TGTGCCAGTAGTCAACCGGGACAGGGGGCGAAGAATGAGCAGTTCTTC
>TRBJ1-2|TRBV15|TRBD1|-
CATSRDQAGGRGYTF
TGTGCCACCAGCAGAGATCAGGCAGGGGGCCGGGGCTACACCTTC
>TRBJ1-1|TRBV7-2|-|-
CASRRPNTEAFF
TGTGCCAGCCGCAGGCCAAACACTGAAGCTTTCTTT
>TRBJ1-3|TRBV10-3|TRBD1|-
CATTKQGDSGNTIYF
TGTGCCACCACCAAACAGGGGGACTCTGGAAACACCATATATTTT
>TRBJ1-1|TRBV11-3|-|once
CASSLGTGSGTEAFF
TGTGCCAGCAGCTTAGGAACAGGGAGTGGCACTGAAGCTTTCTTT
>TRBJ1-2|TRBV27|-|-
CASRNTASPVSYGYTF
TGTGCCAGCAGGAATACAGCCTCGCCCGTTTCATATGGCTACACCTTC
>TRBJ1-2|TRBV7-3|-|-
CASSLVPGERDGYTF
TGTGCCAGCAGCTTAGTCCCAGGGGAGAGGGATGGCTACACCTTC
>TRBJ2-7|TRBV4-2|TRBD2|-
CASSPEGSGRAYEQYF
TGTGCCAGCAGCCCGGAGGGCAGCGGGAGGGCCTACGAGCAGTACTTC
>TRBJ2-3|TRBV7-2|-|-
CASSEGGADTQYF
TGTGCCAGCAGCGAAGGGGGGGCAGATACGCAGTATTTT
>TRBJ2-5|TRBV18|-|-
CASSPYIGTQYF
TGTGCCAGCTCACCCTATATTGGGACCCAGTACTTC
>TRBJ1-1|TRBV7-8|-|once
CASSLDRDTEAFF
TGTGCCAGCAGCTTAGACCGGGACACTGAAGCTTTCTTT
>TRBJ2-5|TRBV7-9|-|-
CASSLISWASMETQYF
TGTGCCAGCAGCTTAATCTCTTGGGCTAGCATGGAGACCCAGTACTTC
>TRBJ2-3|TRBV5-4|TRBD2|-
CASSTPPVGGRADTQYF
TGTGCTAGCAGCACCCCCCCCGTGGGCGGGAGGGCAGATACGCAGTATTTT
>TRBJ2-5|TRBV7-9|-|few
CASSLYSETQYF
TGTGCCAGCAGCTTATATTCGGAGACCCAGTACTTC
>TRBJ2-3|TRBV7-3|-|-
CASSSDTNPRPSLRVTDTQYF
TGTGCCAGCAGCTCCGATACTAACCCCCGTCCTAGCTTGAGGGTCACAGATACGCAGTATTTT
>TRBJ1-6|TRBV27|TRBD1|-
CASSSRQGYNSPLHF
TGTGCCAGCAGTTCCCGACAGGGGTATAATTCACCCCTCCACTTT
>TRBJ1-1|TRBV19|-|-
CAAAPLRGNTEAFF
TGTGCCGCAGCCCCCCTCAGGGGGAACACTGAAGCTTTCTTT